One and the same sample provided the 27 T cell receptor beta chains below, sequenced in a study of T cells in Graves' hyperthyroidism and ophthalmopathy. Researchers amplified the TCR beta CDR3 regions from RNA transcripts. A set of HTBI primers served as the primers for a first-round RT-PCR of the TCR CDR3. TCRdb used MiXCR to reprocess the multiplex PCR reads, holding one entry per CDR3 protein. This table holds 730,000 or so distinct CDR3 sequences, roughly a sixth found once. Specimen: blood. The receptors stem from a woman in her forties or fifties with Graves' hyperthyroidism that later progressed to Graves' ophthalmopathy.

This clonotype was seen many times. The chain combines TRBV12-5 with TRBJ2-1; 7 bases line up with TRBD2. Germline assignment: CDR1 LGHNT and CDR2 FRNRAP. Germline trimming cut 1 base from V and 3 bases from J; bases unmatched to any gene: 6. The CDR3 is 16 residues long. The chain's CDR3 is CASGLGVGGFYNEQFF. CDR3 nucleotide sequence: TGTGCTAGTGGTTTGGGTGTCGGGGGGTTCTACAATGAGCAGTTCTTC.

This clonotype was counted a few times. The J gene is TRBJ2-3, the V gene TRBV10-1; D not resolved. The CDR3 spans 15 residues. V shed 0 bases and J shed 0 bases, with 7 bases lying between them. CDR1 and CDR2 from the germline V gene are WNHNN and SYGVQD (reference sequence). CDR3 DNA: TGCGCCAGCAGTGAGTCAGGGCATAGCACAGATACGCAGTATTTT. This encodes CASSESGHSTDTQYF.

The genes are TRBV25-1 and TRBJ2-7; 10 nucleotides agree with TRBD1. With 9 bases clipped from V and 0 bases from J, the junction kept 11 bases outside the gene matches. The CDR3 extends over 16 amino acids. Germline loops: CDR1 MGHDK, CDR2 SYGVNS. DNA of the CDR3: TGTGCCAGTGCCTCCGGGACAGGGGTCCTCTCCTACGAGCAGTACTTC. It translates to CASASGTGVLSYEQYF.

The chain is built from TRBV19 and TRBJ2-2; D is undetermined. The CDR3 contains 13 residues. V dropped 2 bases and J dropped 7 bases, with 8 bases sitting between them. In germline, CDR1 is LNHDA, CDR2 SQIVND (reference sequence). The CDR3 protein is CASSIWEVGELFF. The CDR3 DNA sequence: TGTGCCAGTAGTATATGGGAAGTCGGGGAGCTGTTTTTT.

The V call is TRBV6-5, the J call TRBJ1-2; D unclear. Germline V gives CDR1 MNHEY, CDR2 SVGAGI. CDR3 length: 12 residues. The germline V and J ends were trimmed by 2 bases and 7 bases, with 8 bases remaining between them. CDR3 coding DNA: TGTGCCAGCAGTTACGGCCTCGGTGGCTACACCTTC. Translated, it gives CASSYGLGGYTF.

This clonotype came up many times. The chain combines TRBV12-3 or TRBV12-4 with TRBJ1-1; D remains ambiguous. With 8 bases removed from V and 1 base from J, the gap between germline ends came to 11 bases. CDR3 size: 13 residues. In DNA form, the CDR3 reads TGTGCCAGCTGTCGGGCAGAGAACACTGAAGCTTTCTTT. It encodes CASCRAENTEAFF.

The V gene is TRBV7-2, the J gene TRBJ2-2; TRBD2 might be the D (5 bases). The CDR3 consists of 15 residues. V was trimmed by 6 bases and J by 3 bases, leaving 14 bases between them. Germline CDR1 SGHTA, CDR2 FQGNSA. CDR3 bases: TGTGCCAGCAGGCTAGCTGGGGTGGACACCGGGGAGCTGTTTTTT. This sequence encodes CASRLAGVDTGELFF.

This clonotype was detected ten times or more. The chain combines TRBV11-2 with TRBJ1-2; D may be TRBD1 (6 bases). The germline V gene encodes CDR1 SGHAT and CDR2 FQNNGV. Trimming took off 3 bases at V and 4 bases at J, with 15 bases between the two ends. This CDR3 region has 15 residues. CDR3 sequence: CASSFPQGPAYGYTF. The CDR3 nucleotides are TGTGCCAGCAGCTTCCCGCAGGGGCCGGCCTATGGCTACACCTTC.

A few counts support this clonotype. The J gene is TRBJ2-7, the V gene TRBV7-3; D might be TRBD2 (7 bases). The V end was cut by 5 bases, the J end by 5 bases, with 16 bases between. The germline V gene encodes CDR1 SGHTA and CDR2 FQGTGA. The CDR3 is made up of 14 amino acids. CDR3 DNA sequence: TGTGCCAGCAGCCCTAGGGGGGGGGCCCACGAGCAGTACTTC. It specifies CASSPRGGAHEQYF.

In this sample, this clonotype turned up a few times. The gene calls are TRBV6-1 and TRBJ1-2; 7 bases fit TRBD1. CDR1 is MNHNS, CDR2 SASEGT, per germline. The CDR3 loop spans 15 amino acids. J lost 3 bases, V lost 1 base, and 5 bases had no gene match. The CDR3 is CASSEETGLDYGYTF. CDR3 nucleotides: TGTGCCAGCAGTGAAGAGACAGGGCTTGACTATGGCTACACCTTC.

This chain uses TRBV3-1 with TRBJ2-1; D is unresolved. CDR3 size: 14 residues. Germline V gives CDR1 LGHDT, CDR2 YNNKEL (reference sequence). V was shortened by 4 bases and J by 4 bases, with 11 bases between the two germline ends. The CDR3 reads CASSPRPPYNEQFF. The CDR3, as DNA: TGTGCCAGCAGCCCTCGGCCACCTTACAATGAGCAGTTCTTC.

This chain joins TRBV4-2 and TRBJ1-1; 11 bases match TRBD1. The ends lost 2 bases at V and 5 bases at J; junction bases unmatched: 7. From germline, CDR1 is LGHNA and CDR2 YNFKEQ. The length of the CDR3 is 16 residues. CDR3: CASSQWTGGVGTEAFF. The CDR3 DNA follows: TGTGCCAGCAGCCAATGGACAGGGGGCGTGGGAACTGAAGCTTTCTTT.

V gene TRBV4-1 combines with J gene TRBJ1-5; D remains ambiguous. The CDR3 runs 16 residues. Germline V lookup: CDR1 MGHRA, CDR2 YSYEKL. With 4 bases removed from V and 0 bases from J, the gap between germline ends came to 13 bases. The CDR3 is CASSPLYGFSNQPQHF. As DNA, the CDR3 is TGCGCCAGCAGCCCTCTTTATGGCTTTAGCAATCAGCCCCAGCATTTT.

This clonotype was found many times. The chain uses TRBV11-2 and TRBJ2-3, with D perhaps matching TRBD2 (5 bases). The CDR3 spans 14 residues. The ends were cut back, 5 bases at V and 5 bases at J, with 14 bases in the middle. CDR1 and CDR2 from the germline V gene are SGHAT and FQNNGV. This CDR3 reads CASSGPLGVDTQYF. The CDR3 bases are TGTGCCAGCAGCGGACCCCTCGGGGTAGATACGCAGTATTTT. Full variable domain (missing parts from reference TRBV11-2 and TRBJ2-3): EAGVAQSPRYKIIEKRQSVAFWCNPISGHATLYWYQQILGQGPKLLIQFQNNGVVDDSQLPKDRFSAERLKGVDSTLKIQPAKLEDSAVYLCASSGPLGVDTQYFGPGTRLTVL.

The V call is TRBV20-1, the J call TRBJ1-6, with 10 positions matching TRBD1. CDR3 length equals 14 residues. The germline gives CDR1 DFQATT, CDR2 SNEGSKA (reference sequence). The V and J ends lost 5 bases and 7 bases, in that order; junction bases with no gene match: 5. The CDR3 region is CSAGGQGDNSPLHF. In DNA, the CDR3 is TGCAGTGCTGGAGGACAGGGGGACAATTCACCCCTCCACTTT.

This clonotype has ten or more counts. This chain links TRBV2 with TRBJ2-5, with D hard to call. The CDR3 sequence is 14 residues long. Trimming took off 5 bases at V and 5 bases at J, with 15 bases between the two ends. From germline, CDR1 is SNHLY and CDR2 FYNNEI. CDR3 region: CASSLGPRLETQYF. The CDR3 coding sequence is TGTGCCAGCAGTCTTGGGCCAAGGTTGGAGACCCAGTACTTC.

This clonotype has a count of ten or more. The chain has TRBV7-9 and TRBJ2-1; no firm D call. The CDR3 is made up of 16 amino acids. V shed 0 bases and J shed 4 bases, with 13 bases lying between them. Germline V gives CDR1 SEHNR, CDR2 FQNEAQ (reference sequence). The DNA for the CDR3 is TGTGCCAGCAGCTTAGCCCGTCCAGGCAATTACAATGAGCAGTTCTTC. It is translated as CASSLARPGNYNEQFF.

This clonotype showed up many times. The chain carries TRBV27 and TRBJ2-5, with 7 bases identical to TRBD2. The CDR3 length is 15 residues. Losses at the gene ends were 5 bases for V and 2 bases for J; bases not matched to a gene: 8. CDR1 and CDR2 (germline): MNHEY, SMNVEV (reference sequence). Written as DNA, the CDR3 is TGTGCCAGCAGTCGCGGACTAGTCGCTCAAGAGACCCAGTACTTC. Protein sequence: CASSRGLVAQETQYF.

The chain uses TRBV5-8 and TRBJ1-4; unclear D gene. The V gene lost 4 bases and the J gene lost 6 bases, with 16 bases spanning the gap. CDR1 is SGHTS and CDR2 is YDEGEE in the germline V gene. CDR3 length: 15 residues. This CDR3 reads CASSPGKGNYEKLFF. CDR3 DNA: TGTGCCAGCAGCCCGGGTAAGGGCAATTATGAAAAACTGTTTTTT.

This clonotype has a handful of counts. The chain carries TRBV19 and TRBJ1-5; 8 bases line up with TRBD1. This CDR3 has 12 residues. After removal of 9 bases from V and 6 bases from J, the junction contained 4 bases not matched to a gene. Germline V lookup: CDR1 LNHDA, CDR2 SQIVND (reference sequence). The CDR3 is CASRTGFQPQHF. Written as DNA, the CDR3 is TGTGCCAGCAGGACAGGGTTTCAGCCCCAGCATTTT.

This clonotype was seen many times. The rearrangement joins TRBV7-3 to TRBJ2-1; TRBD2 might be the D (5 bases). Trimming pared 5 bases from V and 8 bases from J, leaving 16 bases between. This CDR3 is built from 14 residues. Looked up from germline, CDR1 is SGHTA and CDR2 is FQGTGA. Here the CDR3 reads CASSPTGFAHEQFF. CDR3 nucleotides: TGTGCCAGCAGCCCGACGGGGTTTGCGCATGAGCAGTTCTTC.

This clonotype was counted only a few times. CDR3 sequence (DNA): TGTGCCAGCAGTGAAAACAGAGCGTCCTACGAGCAGTACTTC. This sequence encodes CASSENRASYEQYF. The chain is built from TRBV2 and TRBJ2-7; D ambiguous. V dropped 2 bases and J dropped 1 base, with 9 bases sitting between them. Germline assignment: CDR1 SNHLY and CDR2 FYNNEI. This CDR3 is 14 amino acids long.

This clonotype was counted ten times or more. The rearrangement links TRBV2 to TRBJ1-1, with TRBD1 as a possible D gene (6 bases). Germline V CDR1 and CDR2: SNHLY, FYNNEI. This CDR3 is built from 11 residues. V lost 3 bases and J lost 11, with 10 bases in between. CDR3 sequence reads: CASSDGRGAFF. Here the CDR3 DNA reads TGTGCCAGCAGTGACGGGAGGGGGGCTTTCTTT.

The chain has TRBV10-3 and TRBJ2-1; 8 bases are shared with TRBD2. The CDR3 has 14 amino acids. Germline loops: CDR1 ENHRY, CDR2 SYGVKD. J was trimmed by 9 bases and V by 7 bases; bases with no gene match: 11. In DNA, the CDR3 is TGTGCCATCACCCCCGGGGGGGGGGTGGGTGAGCAGTTCTTC. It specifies CAITPGGGVGEQFF.

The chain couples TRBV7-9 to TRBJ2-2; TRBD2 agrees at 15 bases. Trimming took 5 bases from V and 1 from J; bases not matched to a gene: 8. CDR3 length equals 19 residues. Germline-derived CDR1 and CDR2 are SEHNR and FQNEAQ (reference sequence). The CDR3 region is CASSNPGLAGGKNTGELFF. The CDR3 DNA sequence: TGTGCCAGCAGCAACCCGGGACTAGCGGGGGGCAAGAACACCGGGGAGCTGTTTTTT.

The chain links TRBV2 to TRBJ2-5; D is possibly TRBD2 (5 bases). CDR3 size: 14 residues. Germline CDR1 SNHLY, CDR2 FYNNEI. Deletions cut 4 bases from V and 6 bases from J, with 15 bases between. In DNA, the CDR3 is TGTGCCAGCAGTGGGGCCGGGGTTGTAAAGACCCAGTACTTC. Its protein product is CASSGAGVVKTQYF.

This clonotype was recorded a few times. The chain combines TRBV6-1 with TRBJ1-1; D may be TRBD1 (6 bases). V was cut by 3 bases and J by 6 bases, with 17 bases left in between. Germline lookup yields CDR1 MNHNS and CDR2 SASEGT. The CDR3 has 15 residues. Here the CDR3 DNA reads TGTGCCAGCAGTGATTTCGGCAGGGGAGGCTCTGAAGCTTTCTTT. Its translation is CASSDFGRGGSEAFF.